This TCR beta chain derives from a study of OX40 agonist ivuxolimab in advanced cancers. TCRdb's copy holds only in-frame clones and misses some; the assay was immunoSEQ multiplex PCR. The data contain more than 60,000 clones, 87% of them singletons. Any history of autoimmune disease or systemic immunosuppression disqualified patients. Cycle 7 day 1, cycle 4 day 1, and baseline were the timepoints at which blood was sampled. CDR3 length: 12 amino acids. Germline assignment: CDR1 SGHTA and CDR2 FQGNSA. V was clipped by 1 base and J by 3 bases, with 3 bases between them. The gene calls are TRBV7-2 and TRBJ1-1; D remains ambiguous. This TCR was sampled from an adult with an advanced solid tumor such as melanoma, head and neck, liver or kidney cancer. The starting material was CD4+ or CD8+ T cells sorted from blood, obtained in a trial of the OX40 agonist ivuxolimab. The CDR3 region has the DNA TGTGCCAGCAGCTTAGTTTACACTGAAGCTTTCTTT. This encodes CASSLVYTEAFF.